The 17 T cell receptor beta chains presented below share a single source sample, sequenced in a study of T-cell reconstitution after alpha-beta-depleted transplantation in children. Molecular barcoding with unique molecular identifiers was used for the TCRbeta library. A single record per CDR3 protein comes from TCRdb applying MiXCR to the PCR reads. This table holds about 200,000 distinct CDR3 sequences, under 8.5% found once. Material: PBMCs, mostly from graft donor cells, obtained 360 days after TCRalphabeta/CD19-depleted stem cell transplant. These receptor sequences come from a male patient aged 2-9 years who had a stem cell transplant for acute myeloid leukemia, so the T cells may come from the graft donor.

In its sample, this clonotype was seen many times. V gene TRBV15 combines with J gene TRBJ1-5; D unresolved. Germline assignment: CDR1 LNHNV and CDR2 YYDKDF (reference sequence). Trimming left V 5 bases short and J 3 bases short, with 8 bases between. The CDR3 length is 13 residues. CDR3 sequence reads: CATSPNTNQPQHF. DNA of the CDR3: TGTGCCACCAGCCCGAATACCAATCAGCCCCAGCATTTT.

This clonotype was detected many times. The chain uses TRBV7-2 and TRBJ2-3; the D call may be TRBD1 or TRBD2 (5 bases each). Looked up from germline, CDR1 is SGHTA and CDR2 is FQGNSA. Trimming stripped 2 bases from V and 11 bases from J, with 11 bases between. This CDR3 spans 12 amino acids. The DNA of the CDR3 is TGTGCCAGCAGCTTAAACGGGGCAGGGCAGTATTTT. It yields the protein CASSLNGAGQYF.

Here the CDR3 DNA reads TGTGCCAGCAGCTTGGGACGGGCCGTGGGTATCAATGAGCAGTTCTTC. This translates into CASSLGRAVGINEQFF. The genes are TRBV7-9 and TRBJ2-1; D may be TRBD1 or TRBD2 (5 bases each). V gave up 3 bases and J gave up 6 bases, with 18 bases separating them. The length of the CDR3 is 16 residues. CDR1 is SEHNR and CDR2 is FQNEAQ in the germline V gene (reference sequence).

This clonotype was counted a few times. V is TRBV7-9 and J is TRBJ1-1, with D uncertain. Trimming took off 2 bases at V and 3 bases at J, with 7 bases between the two ends. The CDR3 spans 13 residues. Germline V CDR1 and CDR2: SEHNR, FQNEAQ (reference sequence). The CDR3, as DNA: TGTGCCAGCAGCTTAAGTGGGTACACTGAAGCTTTCTTT. Amino acids: CASSLSGYTEAFF.

This clonotype was found many times. The rearrangement uses TRBV5-1 and TRBJ2-2; no firm D call. This CDR3 region has 14 residues. From germline, CDR1 is SGHRS and CDR2 YFSETQ. Trimming pared 0 bases from V and 8 bases from J, leaving 11 bases between. CDR3 sequence (DNA): TGCGCCAGCAGCTTGGACTCTCCCACTGGGGAGCTGTTTTTT. Translating gives CASSLDSPTGELFF. The full variable domain, in which reference TRBV5-1 and TRBJ2-2 provide the parts outside the CDR3, is KAGVTQTPRYLIKTRGQQVTLSCSPISGHRSVSWYQQTPGQGLQFLFEYFSETQRNKGNFPGRFSGRQFSNSRSEMNVSTLELGDSALYLCASSLDSPTGELFFGEGSRLTVL.

The chain is built from TRBV5-4 and TRBJ2-2; TRBD2 might be the D (6 bases). This CDR3 is built from 19 residues. Trimming cost V 0 bases and J 1 base, with 19 bases left between them. Per the germline V gene, CDR1 is SGHNT and CDR2 is YYREEE (reference sequence). The CDR3 coding sequence is TGTGCCAGCAGCTTGGGTCCCCACCGGGACTTTCTGAACACCGGGGAGCTGTTTTTT. Protein: CASSLGPHRDFLNTGELFF.

The table lists this clonotype with many counts. The chain carries TRBV29-1 and TRBJ1-1; D unresolved. The V gene lost 4 bases and the J gene lost 1 base, with 4 bases spanning the gap. This CDR3 comprises 11 residues. Looked up from germline, CDR1 is SQVTM and CDR2 is ANQGSEA. The CDR3 reads CSVVANTEAFF. Written as DNA, the CDR3 is TGCAGCGTTGTAGCGAACACTGAAGCTTTCTTT.

The genes are TRBV12-3 or TRBV12-4 and TRBJ2-7; no firm D call. This CDR3 is built from 14 residues. The V end was cut by 1 base, the J end by 2 bases, with 9 bases between. The CDR3 DNA reads as TGTGCCAGCAGTTTAGGCAGAACTACCTACGAGCAGTACTTC. This codes for CASSLGRTTYEQYF.

This clonotype was counted ten times or more. The chain combines TRBV29-1 with TRBJ2-1, with D tentatively TRBD1 (5 bases). The V and J ends lost 7 bases and 7 bases respectively, with 8 bases between them. This CDR3 is built from 10 residues. Germline CDR1 reads SQVTM; CDR2 reads ANQGSEA. The CDR3 sequence is CSARQNEQFF. The CDR3 DNA is TGCAGCGCCAGACAGAATGAGCAGTTCTTC.

This clonotype was counted between two and nine times. CDR3 nucleotides: TGTGCCAGCAGCTTAGAAAAGGGGTCCTACGAGCAGTACGTC. Its translation is CASSLEKGSYEQYV. The chain recombines TRBV7-6 with TRBJ2-7, with D perhaps TRBD1 (5 bases). The V and J ends lost 1 base and 1 base respectively, with 8 bases between them. The CDR3 is 14 amino acids. CDR1 SGHVS and CDR2 FNYEAQ come from the germline V gene.

This clonotype was recorded many times. The genes are TRBV20-1 and TRBJ2-3; 8 nucleotides align to TRBD2. Germline CDR1 DFQATT, CDR2 SNEGSKA (reference sequence). The ends lost 2 bases at V and 0 bases at J; junction bases unmatched: 1. The length of the CDR3 is 14 residues. CDR3 nucleotide sequence: TGCAGTGCTAGAATAGCGGGGAGCACAGATACGCAGTATTTT. Its translation is CSARIAGSTDTQYF.

This clonotype was found many times. V and J are TRBV7-2 and TRBJ2-1; D call uncertain. Trimming took 0 bases from V and 0 from J, leaving 9 bases between them. The germline CDR1 and CDR2 sequences are SGHTA and FQGNSA. The CDR3 runs 16 residues. CDR3 nucleotides: TGTGCCAGCAGCTTAGCCCCTTCGAGCTCCTACAATGAGCAGTTCTTC. As protein: CASSLAPSSSYNEQFF.

This clonotype occurred a few times. The J gene is TRBJ1-6, the V gene TRBV12-3 or TRBV12-4, with D perhaps matching TRBD1 (5 bases). This CDR3 has 14 amino acids. Trimming removed 5 bases from V and 7 bases from J, with 12 bases in between. The CDR3 DNA sequence: TGTGCCAGCAGTCGGGACGCCGGGAATTCACCCCTCCACTTT. Translation gives CASSRDAGNSPLHF.

The chain combines TRBV5-5 with TRBJ2-7; D perhaps matches TRBD1 (6 bases). The germline gives CDR1 SGHKS, CDR2 YYEKEE (reference sequence). V was trimmed by 0 bases and J by 5 bases, leaving 21 bases between them. The CDR3 length is 17 residues. In DNA form, the CDR3 reads TGTGCCAGCAGCTTGGGTGCCGCAGGGGCGCGAAGAAACGAGCAGTACTTC. It encodes CASSLGAAGARRNEQYF.

This clonotype was observed at least ten times. The chain combines TRBV10-2 with TRBJ2-1; 7 nucleotides match TRBD2. This CDR3 comprises 16 residues. Germline V gives CDR1 WSHSY, CDR2 SAAADI. The junction had 5 bases not matched to a gene; V was cut back by 3 bases and J by 0 bases. The CDR3 DNA follows: TGCGCCAGCAGTGATGTCGGCGGGAGCTCCTACAATGAGCAGTTCTTC. This translates into CASSDVGGSSYNEQFF.

This chain links TRBV20-1 with TRBJ1-1; no reliable D call. This CDR3 comprises 12 residues. V was shortened by 0 bases and J by 7 bases, with 9 bases between the two germline ends. Germline-derived CDR1 and CDR2 are DFQATT and SNEGSKA (reference sequence). CDR3 bases: TGCAGTGCTAGAGATGTTGGAGTTGAAGCTTTCTTT. Translated: CSARDVGVEAFF.

Many counts were recorded for this clonotype. The chain combines TRBV2 with TRBJ2-4; 14 nucleotides agree with TRBD2. Germline loops: CDR1 SNHLY, CDR2 FYNNEI. V lost 6 bases, J lost 2 bases, and 12 bases stayed unmatched. The CDR3 totals 19 residues. The CDR3, as DNA: TGTGCCAGCAGCGTATCCGGGACTAGCGGGAGACCAACCAAAAACATTCAGTACTTC. Amino acid sequence: CASSVSGTSGRPTKNIQYF.